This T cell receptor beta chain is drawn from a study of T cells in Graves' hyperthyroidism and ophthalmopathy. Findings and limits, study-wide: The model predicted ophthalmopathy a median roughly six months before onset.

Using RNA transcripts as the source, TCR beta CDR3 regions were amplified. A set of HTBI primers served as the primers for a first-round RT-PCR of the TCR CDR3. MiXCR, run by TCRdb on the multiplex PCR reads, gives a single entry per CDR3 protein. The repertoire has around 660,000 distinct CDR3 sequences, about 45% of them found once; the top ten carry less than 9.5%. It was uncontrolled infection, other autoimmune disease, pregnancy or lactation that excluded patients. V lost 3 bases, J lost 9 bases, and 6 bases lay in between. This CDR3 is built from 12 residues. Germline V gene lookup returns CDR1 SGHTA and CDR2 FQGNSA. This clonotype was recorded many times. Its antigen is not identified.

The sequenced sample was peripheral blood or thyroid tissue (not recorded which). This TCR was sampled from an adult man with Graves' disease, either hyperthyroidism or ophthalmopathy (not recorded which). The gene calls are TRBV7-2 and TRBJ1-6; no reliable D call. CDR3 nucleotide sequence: TGTGCCAGCAGCTTGAACAGTTCACCCCTCCACTTT. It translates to CASSLNSSPLHF.